These T cell receptor beta chains were read from a single sample in a study of T cell repertoires in cytomegalovirus infection. TCRdb reprocessed the reads via MiXCR and lists one record per CDR3 protein. Of fewer than 550,000 distinct CDR3 sequences listed, less than 30% are singletons. The sequencing sample was made of PBMCs. These receptors were taken from a human donor in good health (CMV status not recorded). Some clones in this sample may be carry-over from other donors' samples. Both conserved end residues are part of each CDR3. The D gene is left open where the match is weak. Expanded clones are given a class, and other clones once, few, many or no size at all.

size	D	V	J	CDR3	DNA
NA	NA	TRBV6-1	TRBJ1-1	CASSYDGGYTEAFF	TGTGCCAGCAGTTACGATGGGGGCTACACTGAAGCTTTCTTT
NA	TRBD2	TRBV2	TRBJ2-5	CASSDGTSGPQETQYF	TGTGCCAGCAGTGACGGGACTAGCGGGCCCCAAGAGACCCAGTACTTC
few	TRBD1	TRBV7-2	TRBJ2-1	CASSRAGTATFF	TGTGCCAGCAGCAGAGCCGGGACAGCGACTTTCTTC
NA	NA	TRBV10-3	TRBJ2-5	CAISGGTGKETQYF	TGTGCCATCAGTGGCGGGACGGGAAAAGAGACCCAGTACTTC
NA	TRBD2	TRBV19	TRBJ2-1	CASSTRLADYNEQFF	TGTGCCAGTAGTACCCGACTAGCGGATTACAATGAGCAGTTCTTC
NA	TRBD1	TRBV19	TRBJ2-2	CASRPGQSNTGELFF	TGTGCCAGTAGGCCGGGACAGAGTAACACCGGGGAGCTGTTTTTT
few	NA	TRBV14	TRBJ2-5	CASSRRSTGRERETQYF	TGTGCCAGCAGCCGCCGCTCAACGGGGCGTGAGAGAGAGACCCAGTACTTC
NA	NA	TRBV7-7	TRBJ2-1	CASSLGPPGYNEQFF	TGTGCTAGCAGCTTAGGCCCCCCGGGATACAATGAGCAGTTCTTC
few	NA	TRBV5-1	TRBJ2-2	CASSVHRDNTGELFF	TGCGCCAGCAGCGTGCACCGGGATAACACCGGGGAGCTGTTTTTT
many	NA	TRBV5-6	TRBJ2-3	CASSLIETPGTQYF	TGTGCCAGCAGCTTGATAGAGACGCCGGGTACGCAGTATTTT
NA	NA	TRBV11-2	TRBJ2-3	CASSLRSYGRTDTQYF	TGTGCCAGCAGCTTAAGGAGTTACGGCCGCACAGATACGCAGTATTTT
NA	NA	TRBV5-6	TRBJ1-5	CASSLGDGTAQHF	TGTGCCAGCAGCTTAGGAGACGGGACGGCTCAGCATTTT
NA	NA	TRBV24-1	TRBJ2-1	CATSDFGRRGINEQFF	TGTGCCACCAGTGATTTTGGGCGGAGGGGCATAAATGAGCAGTTCTTC
NA	NA	TRBV10-3	TRBJ1-2	CAISLGGGGLLDGYTF	TGTGCCATCAGCCTCGGGGGGGGCGGCTTACTCGATGGCTACACCTTC
NA	TRBD2	TRBV10-3	TRBJ2-2	CAISPGTSGRPGTGELFF	TGTGCCATCAGTCCTGGGACTAGCGGGAGGCCCGGCACCGGGGAGCTGTTTTTT